This passage covers 10 T cell receptor beta chains from one sample sequenced in a study of cytomegalovirus exposure and HLA in healthy donors. PCR involved 60 Vbeta and 13 Jbeta primers. Here immunoSEQ multiplex PCR was the method, and the copy in TCRdb shows in-frame clones only, minus some. The sample gives around 180,000 clones, 84% of which show up once; around 4.8% is in the top ten. The sequencing input was PBMCs. These receptors were obtained from a girl aged 5 to 17 in good health and CMV-seropositive.

Worth noting for this clone: At one end the junction does not follow the germline gene, possibly because of a read error. The chain employs TRBV9 and TRBJ1-6; D remains unclear. The V gene's germline CDR1 is SGDLS and CDR2 YYNGEE. This CDR3 contains 15 residues. CDR3 amino acids: CASSVEARGDSPLHF. The CDR3 DNA reads as TGTGCCAGCAGCGTAGAGGCACGGGGAGATTCGCCCCTCCACTTT.

The rearrangement links TRBV14 to TRBJ2-7; maybe TRBD1 (6 bases). CDR1 is SGHDN, CDR2 FVKESK, per germline. With 6 bases removed from V and 1 base from J, the gap between germline ends came to 13 bases. The CDR3 totals 14 residues. The CDR3 bases are TGTGCCAGCAGTTACAGGGTATCATCCTACGAGCAGTACTTC. It specifies CASSYRVSSYEQYF.

This sequence joins TRBV10-3 and TRBJ1-2; D perhaps matches TRBD1 (5 bases). This CDR3 contains 16 residues. CDR1 ENHRY and CDR2 SYGVKD come from the germline V gene. Trimming left V 2 bases short and J 2 bases short, with 15 bases between. DNA for the CDR3: TGTGCCATCAGTGAGACCCTCCAGGGCCCGAACTATGGCTACACCTTC. Residues: CAISETLQGPNYGYTF.

V is TRBV9 and J is TRBJ2-5, with 12 bases aligning to TRBD1. The J call may be in error: the DNA end matches TRBJ2-7 better. Germline values: CDR1 SGDLS, CDR2 YYNGEE. This CDR3 is 15 amino acids long. The CDR3 sequence is CASSPLGTGGHEQYF. The CDR3 DNA follows: TGTGCCAGCAGCCCTCTCGGGACAGGGGGCCACGAGCAGTACTTC.

V usage is TRBV27 and J usage is TRBJ2-7; weak D call: TRBD1 (6 bases). Germline CDR1 reads MNHEY; CDR2 reads SMNVEV (reference sequence). The V end was cut by 2 bases, the J end by 2 bases, with 22 bases between. The CDR3 totals 18 residues. CDR3 loop: CASSLTPPRRGLTYEQYF. CDR3 DNA: TGTGCCAGCAGTTTAACGCCCCCGCGCAGGGGCCTAACCTACGAGCAGTACTTC.

The J gene is TRBJ2-7, the V gene TRBV5-1; TRBD2 aligns across 14 bases. Per germline, CDR1 SGHRS and CDR2 YFSETQ. This CDR3 spans 18 amino acids. Germline trimming cut 3 bases from V and 3 bases from J; bases unmatched to any gene: 11. The CDR3 reads CASSYGLAGGYAFYEQYF. The CDR3 DNA reads TGCGCCAGCAGCTACGGACTAGCGGGGGGCTACGCTTTCTACGAGCAGTACTTC.

This clone has just one count. This chain uses TRBV6-1 with TRBJ2-1; D is uncertain. This CDR3 has 12 amino acids. CDR1 is MNHNS, CDR2 SASEGT, per germline. The V end was cut by 5 bases, the J end by 9 bases, with 11 bases between. The CDR3 DNA reads as TGTGCCAGCAGTTTTGGAGCTAGTGAGCAGTTCTTC. It encodes CASSFGASEQFF.

This rearrangement joins TRBV11-2 to TRBJ1-6, with a possible D match to TRBD1 (6 bases). The CDR3 runs to 18 residues. The germline V gene has CDR1 SGHAT and CDR2 FQNNGV. V was trimmed by 3 bases and J by 9 bases, leaving 24 bases between them. The CDR3 loop reads CASSFGQSSAYMGSPLHF. The CDR3, as DNA: TGTGCCAGCAGCTTTGGACAGTCATCCGCATATATGGGTTCACCCCTCCACTTT. Complete variable domain (other parts from reference TRBV11-2 and TRBJ1-6): EAGVAQSPRYKIIEKRQSVAFWCNPISGHATLYWYQQILGQGPKLLIQFQNNGVVDDSQLPKDRFSAERLKGVDSTLKIQPAKLEDSAVYLCASSFGQSSAYMGSPLHFGNGTRLTVT.

The chain recombines TRBV4-1 with TRBJ2-7; 11 bases fit TRBD1. This CDR3 is built from 17 residues. Germline CDR1 is MGHRA and CDR2 is YSYEKL. J lost 7 bases, V lost 1 base, and 12 bases had no gene match. This CDR3 is CASSQGPGTGGLREQYF. The CDR3 DNA sequence: TGCGCCAGCAGCCAAGGCCCTGGGACAGGGGGACTACGTGAGCAGTACTTC.

The chain carries TRBV4-2 and TRBJ2-1, with unresolved D. CDR3 length equals 13 residues. The germline gives CDR1 LGHNA, CDR2 YNFKEQ. The V and J ends lost 1 base and 8 bases respectively, with 9 bases between them. This chain's CDR3 is CASSQVNADEQFF. CDR3 nucleotides: TGTGCCAGCAGCCAAGTAAATGCAGATGAGCAGTTCTTC.